This TCR beta chain was identified in a study of PD-L1 blockade in urothelial cancer. Only in-frame clones appear in the TCRdb table, and some are missing; sequencing was by immunoSEQ multiplex PCR. The sample has 80,000 to 100,000 clones, roughly 80% seen once. Germline CDR1 and CDR2: LNHDA and SQIVND (reference sequence). The CDR3 is 15 amino acids. To note about this clone: A junction boundary mismatches the germline segment, possibly from a read error.

The V call is TRBV19, the J call TRBJ2-3; TRBD1 aligns across 7 bases. The sequencing used PBMCs, collected around atezolizumab (anti-PD-L1) treatment. This receptor was obtained from a man in his sixties or seventies with urothelial cancer. The CDR3 sequence is CASSPWDSRTDTQYF. In DNA, the CDR3 is TGTGCTAGTAGTCCCTGGGACAGCCGCACAGATACGCAGTATTTT.